The T cell receptor beta chain described here comes from a study of T cell responses to AZD1222 COVID-19 vaccine. This table comes from immunoSEQ multiplex PCR, and its TCRdb copy is limited to in-frame clones, with some not included. Here the sample spans approximately 150,000 clones, approximately 91% being singletons. The analysis combined second doses at about 4 or about 12 weeks. The specimen was peripheral blood, collected 28 days after the second AZD1222 dose. This receptor was taken from an adult who received the AZD1222 COVID-19 vaccine.

The CDR3 DNA sequence: TGTGCCAGCAGCCAAGATGCTAGCGGGAACACAGATACGCAGTATTTT. Its translation is CASSQDASGNTDTQYF. The genes are TRBV4-2 and TRBJ2-3, with 9 bases lining up with TRBD2. V was pared by 0 bases and J by 2 bases, with 3 bases of the junction left unmatched. This CDR3 contains 16 residues. The germline V gene has CDR1 LGHNA and CDR2 YNFKEQ.